The rows below give T cell receptor beta chains drawn from one sample of a study of T cell responses to AZD1222 COVID-19 vaccine. The table came from immunoSEQ multiplex PCR; TCRdb's copy has only in-frame clones and leaves some out. The table has 120,000 or so clones, roughly nine tenths seen once; the top ten hold 1.6%. The specimen comprised peripheral blood, sampled on day 0 of AZD1222 vaccination. All receptors come from an adult in good health. The CDR3 runs from the conserved cysteine through the conserved F or W. Each record gives: D gene, V gene, clone size, J gene, CDR3 DNA, CDR3 protein. A D gene is named only where the DNA matches it firmly. A clone size is listed for some rows: how often the clone was seen (once, few, many), or a class if it is expanded.

-	TRBV3-1/TRBV3-2	-	TRBJ1-1	TGTGCCAGCAGCCGGGGGCAGAACACTGAAGCTTTCTTT	CASSRGQNTEAFF
TRBD1	TRBV4-2	-	TRBJ1-5	TGTGCCAGCAGCATGACATCCCGGGGACAGGAGAGGAGGCCCCAGCATTTT	CASSMTSRGQERRPQHF
TRBD1	TRBV5-1	-	TRBJ2-5	TGCGCCACCGGCTGGGGGGACAGGGAAGAGACCCAGTACTTC	CATGWGDREETQYF
-	TRBV12-3/TRBV12-4	-	TRBJ2-5	TGTGCCAGCAGAACGTCTGATGCGGAGACCCAGTACTTC	CASRTSDAETQYF
-	TRBV9	-	TRBJ2-3	TGTGCCAGCAGCGTAGACGGGAGTTCCACAGATACGCAGTATTTT	CASSVDGSSTDTQYF
TRBD1	TRBV18	-	TRBJ1-5	TGTGCCAGCTCACCCCCGGGACAGGAAAATCAGCCCCAGCATTTT	CASSPPGQENQPQHF
-	TRBV25-1	-	TRBJ1-6	TGTGCCAGCAGTGAATATCAACAGGGTAGTAATTCACCCCTCCACTTT	CASSEYQQGSNSPLHF
TRBD1	TRBV10-1	-	TRBJ1-1	TGCGCCAGCAGTCCGGGACAGACAAGGCTGGGAGCTTTCTTT	CASSPGQTRLGAFF
TRBD2	TRBV7-8	-	TRBJ2-1	TGTGCCAGCAGCTTAGGACTAGCGTATTCCTCCTACAATGAGCAGTTCTTC	CASSLGLAYSSYNEQFF
-	TRBV11-1	-	TRBJ2-7	TGTGCCAGCAGCTTGGCAGGGACCTACGAGCAGTACTTC	CASSLAGTYEQYF
TRBD2	TRBV5-1	-	TRBJ2-3	TGCGCCAGCAGCTTCACTACCGGGGGGGATACGCAGTATTTT	CASSFTTGGDTQYF
TRBD2	TRBV3-1/TRBV3-2	-	TRBJ2-1	TGTGCCAGCAGCCAAGTAGTACTAGCGGGGGTGGATGAGCAGTTCTTC	CASSQVVLAGVDEQFF
-	TRBV6-5	-	TRBJ2-2	TGTGCCAGCAGCCCCGACGTAAACACCGGGGAGCTGTTTTTT	CASSPDVNTGELFF
-	TRBV6-6	-	TRBJ1-5	TGTGCCAGCAGTTACTCGGCGTCCCAGCCCCAGCATTTT	CASSYSASQPQHF
-	TRBV27	-	TRBJ2-1	TGTGCCAGCAGTGACAACAGGAGAAGCTCCTACAATGAGCAGTTCTTC	CASSDNRRSSYNEQFF
TRBD2	TRBV30	-	TRBJ2-1	TGTGCCTGGAGTCTAGCGGCCAATGAGCAGTTCTTC	CAWSLAANEQFF
-	TRBV29-1	-	TRBJ2-1	TGCAGCGACAGATCTAAGGGCAATGAGCAGTTCTTC	CSDRSKGNEQFF
-	TRBV3-1/TRBV3-2	-	TRBJ1-3	TGTGCCAGCAGCCAAGGCCGTGCCTCTGGAAACACCATATATTTT	CASSQGRASGNTIYF
TRBD1	TRBV4-1	-	TRBJ1-6	TGCGCCAGCAGACCGGGGACAGGGCTTAATTCACCCCTCCACTTT	CASRPGTGLNSPLHF
TRBD2	TRBV10-2	-	TRBJ2-1	TGCGCCAGCAGGGCAATAGCGGGAGTCTACAATGAGCAGTTCTTC	CASRAIAGVYNEQFF
-	TRBV13	-	TRBJ1-1	TGTGCCAGCAGCTTAGGGCAGCTACTTGAAGCTTTCTTT	CASSLGQLLEAFF
-	TRBV4-1	-	TRBJ1-2	TGCGCCAGCAGCCAAGATCAGCGGGGAGACTATGGCTACACCTTC	CASSQDQRGDYGYTF
-	TRBV19	-	TRBJ2-7	TGTGCCAGTAGTCCCCCGGACGCAGGAGCCGAGCAGTACTTC	CASSPPDAGAEQYF
-	TRBV16	-	TRBJ2-6	TGTGCCAGCAGCCAATTAGGCCTCTCTGGGGCCAACGTCCTGACTTTC	CASSQLGLSGANVLTF
-	TRBV5-6	-	TRBJ2-7	TGTGCCAGCAGCGGCCGACGGACTACCTACGAGCAGTACTTC	CASSGRRTTYEQYF
-	TRBV18	-	TRBJ1-1	TGTGCCAGCTCACCAGGCCCAGCAGGGACGAACACTGAAGCTTTCTTT	CASSPGPAGTNTEAFF
-	TRBV24-1	-	TRBJ2-5	TGTGCCACCAGTGACCAAACGGGACACGGAGAGACCCAGTACTTC	CATSDQTGHGETQYF
-	TRBV27	-	TRBJ1-1	TGTGCCAGCAGTTTCAGTGGCGCTGAAGCTTTCTTT	CASSFSGAEAFF
TRBD1	TRBV7-9	-	TRBJ1-1	TGTGCCAGCAGCTTATTTCCAGGGGGCGTCACTGAAGCTTTCTTT	CASSLFPGGVTEAFF
-	TRBV9	-	TRBJ1-2	TGTGCCAGCAGCGTACCGAACAGTGGCTACACCTTC	CASSVPNSGYTF
-	TRBV11-2	-	TRBJ1-2	TGTGCCAGCAGCTTCGGACAGACTAACTATGGCTACACCTTC	CASSFGQTNYGYTF
TRBD1	TRBV19	-	TRBJ1-2	TGTGCCAGTAGCCTGACAGGGTCCTATGGCTACACCTTC	CASSLTGSYGYTF
TRBD1	TRBV11-3	once	TRBJ2-1	TGTGCCAGCAGCCCACGGGACAGCGACAATGAGCAGTTCTTC	CASSPRDSDNEQFF
-	TRBV7-2	once	TRBJ1-1	TGTGCCAGCAGCTTAGGGGGGAGACCTACGGCTTTCTTT	CASSLGGRPTAFF
-	TRBV14	-	TRBJ2-1	TGTGCCAGCAGCCAAGGACAGTGGGGAACCTACAATGAGCAGTTCTTC	CASSQGQWGTYNEQFF